The 12 T cell receptor beta chains given below trace back to one sample, sequenced in a study of identical twins. MiXCR, applied by TCRdb to the 5' RACE reads, yields one record per CDR3 protein. Of about 530,000 distinct CDR3 sequences in the sample, under 25% were seen once. This same sample was also part of a study on yellow fever vaccine responses in identical twins.

The sample was CD4+ T cells sorted from blood. Receptor source: a woman between 18 and 30 years old in good health.

This rearrangement joins TRBV20-1 to TRBJ2-5, with D possibly being TRBD2 (7 bases). This CDR3 has 15 amino acids. Trimming cost V 3 bases and J 5 bases, with 19 bases left between them. Germline CDR1 DFQATT, CDR2 SNEGSKA (reference sequence). Here the CDR3 reads CSASGGGALSETQYF. Written as DNA, the CDR3 is TGCAGTGCTAGTGGTGGGGGGGCCCTCTCTGAGACCCAGTACTTC.

This clonotype has a handful of counts. V gene TRBV20-1 combines with J gene TRBJ2-1, with 7 positions matching TRBD2. This CDR3 region has 14 residues. J lost 7 bases, V lost 4 bases, and 10 bases had no gene match. The germline V gene has CDR1 DFQATT and CDR2 SNEGSKA (reference sequence). DNA of the CDR3: TGCAGTGCTACAACCGGGGGGAGGTTAAATGAGCAGTTCTTC. Its protein is CSATTGGRLNEQFF.

The chain links TRBV7-3 to TRBJ1-1; D perhaps matches TRBD1 (6 bases). The V gene's germline CDR1 is SGHTA and CDR2 FQGTGA. V was cut by 5 bases and J by 6 bases, with 16 bases left in between. This CDR3 has 14 residues. The CDR3 protein is CASSQSGGRAEAFF. The CDR3 DNA is TGTGCCAGCAGCCAGAGTGGGGGGCGGGCTGAAGCTTTCTTT. Looking up the rest from reference TRBV7-3 and TRBJ1-1 gives the full variable domain: GAGVSQTPSNKVTEKGKYVELRCDPISGHTALYWYRQSLGQGPEFLIYFQGTGAADDSGLPNDRFFAVRPEGSVSTLKIQRTERGDSAVYLCASSQSGGRAEAFFGQGTRLTVV.

The J gene is TRBJ2-2, the V gene TRBV29-1, with D possibly being TRBD1 or TRBD2 (5 bases each). Germline V gene data show CDR1 as SQVTM and CDR2 as ANQGSEA. This CDR3 spans 14 amino acids. Trimming removed 5 bases from V and 1 base from J, with 11 bases in between. CDR3 nucleotide sequence: TGCAGCGTTACGGGGCCATGGAACACCGGGGAGCTGTTTTTT. This translates into CSVTGPWNTGELFF.

The chain combines TRBV6-5 with TRBJ2-1, with D possibly matching TRBD2 (7 bases). This CDR3 region has 14 residues. Per the germline V gene, CDR1 is MNHEY and CDR2 is SVGAGI. Trimming took off 4 bases at V and 8 bases at J, with 15 bases between the two ends. The CDR3 nucleotides read TGTGCCAGCAGTTCCCCAGGGGAGGGGGATGAGCAGTTCTTC. Encoded protein: CASSSPGEGDEQFF.

The chain employs TRBV15 and TRBJ1-6, with a possible D match to TRBD1 (6 bases). Per the germline V gene, CDR1 is LNHNV and CDR2 is YYDKDF (reference sequence). The ends were cut back, 2 bases at V and 8 bases at J, with 13 bases in the middle. This CDR3 spans 15 amino acids. CDR3 sequence reads: CATSRSGQRDSPLHF. The CDR3 nucleotides read TGTGCCACCAGCAGATCAGGACAGAGGGATTCACCCCTCCACTTT.

This clonotype occurred a few times. This sequence joins TRBV27 and TRBJ2-1; 9 bases are shared with TRBD2. Germline CDR1 and CDR2: MNHEY and SMNVEV (reference sequence). V shed 3 bases and J 6 bases; nucleotides not matched to a gene: 3. The CDR3 is 14 amino acids. CDR3: CASSFSGGFNEQFF. The CDR3 coding sequence is TGTGCCAGCAGTTTTAGCGGGGGTTTCAATGAGCAGTTCTTC.

The chain carries TRBV6-5 and TRBJ1-4, with D uncertain. The V and J ends lost 0 bases and 7 bases respectively, with 9 bases between them. CDR1 MNHEY and CDR2 SVGAGI come from the germline V gene. This CDR3 is built from 14 residues. This CDR3 reads CASSYSYPVEKLFF. Written as DNA, the CDR3 is TGTGCCAGCAGTTACTCTTATCCTGTTGAAAAACTGTTTTTT.

This clonotype was detected a few times. This chain links TRBV3-1 with TRBJ1-1, with D hard to call. Trimming took 1 base from V and 4 from J, leaving 4 bases between them. The CDR3 runs to 12 residues. Germline lookup yields CDR1 LGHDT and CDR2 YNNKEL (reference sequence). This CDR3 is CASSQGATEAFF. Here the CDR3 DNA reads TGTGCCAGCAGCCAAGGGGCCACTGAAGCTTTCTTT.

This clonotype has just a few counts. This chain uses TRBV20-1 with TRBJ2-5, with 9 positions matching TRBD2. J gave up 5 bases and V 1 base, and 8 bases lay outside the gene matches. The CDR3 length is 15 residues. The germline V gene has CDR1 DFQATT and CDR2 SNEGSKA (reference sequence). The CDR3 coding sequence is TGCAGTGCTAGAGTGGGTAGCGGGAGTACGGAGACCCAGTACTTC. This translates into CSARVGSGSTETQYF.

The chain joins TRBV10-3 to TRBJ1-6; D call uncertain. Germline V gene data show CDR1 as ENHRY and CDR2 as SYGVKD. Between the trimmed V and J ends, which lost 5 bases and 0 bases, there was a span of 17 bases. The CDR3 runs to 18 residues. The CDR3 loop reads CAISNRPGGNSYNSPLHF. CDR3 DNA: TGTGCCATCAGTAACCGACCGGGAGGGAACTCCTATAATTCACCCCTCCACTTT.

This clonotype came up a few times. This chain links TRBV25-1 with TRBJ2-7; D not certain. Between the trimmed V and J ends, which lost 4 bases and 6 bases, there was a span of 13 bases. The CDR3 has 13 residues. CDR1 is MGHDK and CDR2 is SYGVNS in the germline V gene. The CDR3 region has the DNA TGTGCCAGCAGTGTAACAGTTCCATCCGAGCAGTACTTC. This sequence encodes CASSVTVPSEQYF.